The T cell receptor beta chain under discussion was sequenced for a study of technical replicates of blood from a handful of donors. This clone was seen only once. Only in-frame clones appear in the TCRdb table, and some are missing; sequencing was by immunoSEQ multiplex PCR. This table holds some 70,000 clones, over 95% found once. The germline V gene encodes CDR1 MDHEN and CDR2 SYDVKM. The CDR3 extends over 15 amino acids. Trimming removed 5 bases from V and 4 bases from J, with 17 bases in between. Sequenced material: T cells isolated from PBMCs. The clonotype originates from a human donor in good health. J is TRBJ1-2 and V is TRBV28, with D perhaps matching TRBD1 (5 bases). The CDR3 spells CASSALTGVLYGYTF. Here the CDR3 DNA reads TGTGCCAGCAGTGCACTTACAGGAGTACTCTATGGCTACACCTTC.